In its sample, the clone carrying this T cell receptor beta chain was seen a few times. Time point here: pre-sensitization, week 0. The treatment is: therapeutic diphenylcyclopropenone sensitization with weekly scalp DPC. The CDR3 covers 19 residues. Germline V gene lookup returns CDR1 MNHNS and CDR2 SASEGT. Losses at the gene ends were 2 bases for V and 0 bases for J; bases not matched to a gene: 10. This sample is drawn from a study of human T cells and chemical hapten exposure. Attachment of unique molecular identifiers to individual cDNA molecules was performed in the library. TCRdb independently ran MiXCR on the RACE reads; one entry per CDR3 protein. The table has about 89,000 distinct CDR3 sequences, 11% seen once.

This receptor was obtained from a woman aged 60-75 years with alopecia areata. Some clones in this sample may be carry-over from other donors' samples. The input for sequencing was whole blood, taken in connection with sensitization to the hapten diphenylcyclopropenone (DPC). The V call is TRBV6-1, the J call TRBJ1-5; 10 bases match TRBD1. In DNA, the CDR3 is TGTGCCAGCAGTGAATTTGGGACAGGGGCCCTCTATAGCAATCAGCCCCAGCATTTT. It translates to CASSEFGTGALYSNQPQHF.